Presented here are 26 T cell receptor beta chains from one specimen sequenced in a study of beta chain features in type 1 diabetes. Regarding the study as a whole: Within each of all four CD4+ subsets, Type 1 diabetes patients had TCRB CDR3s that were moderately but significantly shorter.

Expressed TCRB transcripts were sequenced because the entire RNA isolate underwent reverse transcription. Clones were sequenced by immunoSEQ multiplex PCR, and TCRdb holds only the in-frame ones, with some missing. This repertoire shows about 390,000 clones, around 9.6% found once; its top ten account for around 0.66%. No cognate antigen is known for these TCRs. What was sequenced was central memory CD4+ T cells from blood. The receptors were gathered from a man aged 25 to 45 with type 1 diabetes.

This clone came up many times. The V and J genes are TRBV7-9 and TRBJ2-2; D remains unclear. Germline V lookup: CDR1 SEHNR, CDR2 FQNEAQ (reference sequence). Trimming removed 1 base from V and 6 bases from J, with 6 bases in between. The CDR3 is 13 amino acids. CDR3 nucleotides: TGTGCCAGCAGCTTAGTTGACGCCGGGGAGCTGTTTTTT. Its translation: CASSLVDAGELFF.

This rearrangement joins TRBV6-6 to TRBJ2-5, with D hard to call. The CDR3 runs to 13 residues. V lost 4 bases and J 3 bases, leaving 9 bases between the germline ends. Germline assignment: CDR1 MNHNY and CDR2 SVGAGI (reference sequence). In DNA, the CDR3 is TGTGCCAGCAGTTCCGTAATGGAAGAGACCCAGTACTTC. Its translation: CASSSVMEETQYF.

This clone was recorded a few times. The V gene is TRBV18, the J gene TRBJ2-5; 9 bases are a match to TRBD2. This CDR3 has 17 amino acids. Germline assignment: CDR1 KGHSH and CDR2 LQKENI. Trimming cost V 1 base and J 2 bases; bases outside gene matches: 8. CDR3 sequence (DNA): TGTGCCAGCTCACCACGGGATAGCGGGAGCCAACAAGAGACCCAGTACTTC. Translation: CASSPRDSGSQQETQYF.

In its sample, this clone was seen many times. This chain uses TRBV7-2 with TRBJ2-3; D is possibly TRBD2 (6 bases). The CDR3 is made up of 15 amino acids. Germline V CDR1 and CDR2: SGHTA, FQGNSA. V lost 3 bases and J 4 bases, leaving 14 bases between the germline ends. This chain's CDR3 is CASSFASVPSDTQYF. CDR3 in DNA: TGTGCCAGCAGCTTTGCTAGCGTGCCCTCAGATACGCAGTATTTT.

This clone was seen many times. V gene TRBV15 combines with J gene TRBJ2-7; D possibly corresponds to TRBD1 (7 bases). Trimming shortened V by 0 bases and J by 4 bases, and 16 bases separated the two germline ends. The CDR3 totals 16 residues. The V gene's germline CDR1 is LNHNV and CDR2 YYDKDF (reference sequence). The CDR3 nucleotides are TGTGCCACCAGCAGAGATAGGGGGCCCGCGGGGTACGAGCAGTACTTC. Translating gives CATSRDRGPAGYEQYF.

The CDR3 region is CASSQFGQETQYF. The DNA for the CDR3 is TGCGCCAGCAGCCAATTTGGGCAAGAGACCCAGTACTTC. This chain uses TRBV4-1 with TRBJ2-5; no firm D call. The CDR3 extends over 13 amino acids. CDR1 is MGHRA, CDR2 YSYEKL, per germline. The V end was cut by 2 bases, the J end by 2 bases, with 6 bases between.

This clone turned up a few times. V gene TRBV2 combines with J gene TRBJ1-1; D is unclear. Trimming shortened V by 4 bases and J by 5 bases, and 14 bases separated the two germline ends. The CDR3 sequence is 14 residues long. CDR1 and CDR2 (germline): SNHLY, FYNNEI. The CDR3 DNA sequence: TGTGCCAGCAGTGCGCAGTACGGAGGGACTGAAGCTTTCTTT. It yields the protein CASSAQYGGTEAFF.

This clone was seen a few times. The chain carries TRBV20-1 and TRBJ2-7, with TRBD1 as a possible D gene (7 bases). Germline CDR1 is DFQATT and CDR2 is SNEGSKA (reference sequence). The CDR3 is made up of 11 amino acids. Trimming cost V 5 bases and J 6 bases, with 11 bases left between them. This chain's CDR3 is CSASQGGEQYF. As DNA, the CDR3 is TGCAGTGCTTCCCAGGGGGGCGAGCAGTACTTC.

This clone was counted only a few times. The sample holds other DNA sequences that translate to the same CDR3. This chain links TRBV18 with TRBJ2-7; D possibly corresponds to TRBD1 (5 bases). In germline, CDR1 is KGHSH, CDR2 LQKENI. The CDR3 spans 14 residues. The V and J ends lost 3 bases and 2 bases respectively, with 11 bases between them. This chain's CDR3 is CASSPLDRAYEQYF. The CDR3 nucleotides are TGTGCCAGCTCACCTCTTGACAGAGCCTACGAGCAGTACTTC.

This clone was counted ten times or more. The rearrangement uses TRBV4-2 and TRBJ2-1; TRBD2 agrees at 12 bases. Germline lookup yields CDR1 LGHNA and CDR2 YNFKEQ. This CDR3 comprises 14 residues. The ends lost 1 base at V and 9 bases at J; junction bases unmatched: 1. CDR3 amino acids: CASSQVGLAGEQFF. DNA for the CDR3: TGTGCCAGCAGCCAAGTGGGACTAGCGGGTGAGCAGTTCTTC.

This clone was seen a few times. The chain recombines TRBV28 with TRBJ2-5; D tentatively fits TRBD1 or TRBD2 (5 bases each). The CDR3 length is 15 residues. Trimming pared 5 bases from V and 1 base from J, leaving 14 bases between. Germline V lookup: CDR1 MDHEN, CDR2 SYDVKM. CDR3 protein: CASSPIYGAQETQYF. CDR3 nucleotides: TGTGCCAGCAGTCCAATTTACGGGGCCCAAGAGACCCAGTACTTC.

This clone was seen a handful of times. CDR3 region: CASSLYGGYLTDTQYF. CDR3 sequence (DNA): TGTGCCAGCAGTTTATATGGCGGCTACCTCACAGATACGCAGTATTTT. J is TRBJ2-3 and V is TRBV27; D unresolved. The CDR3 length is 16 residues. Deletions cut 1 base from V and 2 bases from J, with 13 bases between. Germline V gene lookup returns CDR1 MNHEY and CDR2 SMNVEV (reference sequence).

The gene calls are TRBV29-1 and TRBJ1-1; D possibly corresponds to TRBD1 (5 bases). The CDR3 contains 15 residues. The V gene lost 2 bases and the J gene lost 7 bases, with 20 bases spanning the gap. Germline CDR1 and CDR2: SQVTM and ANQGSEA. This CDR3 is CSVEFTGRRGFEAFF. The CDR3 coding sequence is TGCAGCGTTGAATTTACGGGGCGCCGGGGATTTGAAGCTTTCTTT.

Ten or more counts support this clone. Written as DNA, the CDR3 is TGTGCCAGTACTAGAGAACAGGGCTCAGATACGCAGTATTTT. Translation: CASTREQGSDTQYF. This rearrangement joins TRBV19 to TRBJ2-3; D is possibly TRBD1 (6 bases). Germline values: CDR1 LNHDA, CDR2 SQIVND (reference sequence). This CDR3 contains 14 residues. V was pared by 7 bases and J by 4 bases, with 15 bases between. The full variable domain, in which reference TRBV19 and TRBJ2-3 provide the parts outside the CDR3, is DGGITQSPKYLFRKEGQNVTLSCEQNLNHDAMYWYRQDPGQGLRLIYYSQIVNDFQKGDIAEGYSVSREKKESFPLTVTSAQKNPTAFYLCASTREQGSDTQYFGPGTRLTVL.

Note on this clone: The identical CDR3 is also encoded by other nucleotide sequences in the sample. J is TRBJ1-5 and V is TRBV6-5, with D possibly matching TRBD1 (6 bases). Germline V gives CDR1 MNHEY, CDR2 SVGAGI. This CDR3 region has 13 residues. The germline V and J ends were trimmed by 6 bases and 6 bases, with 12 bases remaining between them. CDR3 region: CASRPQGGQPQHF. The CDR3 DNA is TGTGCCAGCAGACCCCAAGGGGGTCAGCCCCAGCATTTT.

The chain links TRBV15 to TRBJ1-1; a weak D match, TRBD1 (5 bases). Trimming took off 1 base at V and 4 bases at J, with 13 bases between the two ends. CDR3 length equals 15 residues. CDR1 and CDR2 (germline): LNHNV, YYDKDF (reference sequence). This chain's CDR3 is CATSRVPQGITEAFF. The CDR3 DNA reads TGTGCCACCAGCAGAGTCCCCCAGGGAATCACTGAAGCTTTCTTT.

In this sample, this clone turned up a few times. The chain has TRBV5-4 and TRBJ2-5; TRBD1 matches 7 bases. This CDR3 contains 14 residues. V was clipped by 3 bases and J by 0 bases; unmatched bases: 2. CDR1 is SGHNT and CDR2 is YYREEE in the germline V gene (reference sequence). CDR3 DNA sequence: TGTGCCAGCAGCTCAGGACAGGACCAAGAGACCCAGTACTTC. Protein: CASSSGQDQETQYF.

Here the CDR3 DNA reads TGTGCCAGCACGGGGCAGGGGGAGGAGACCCAGTACTTC. It encodes CASTGQGEETQYF. The V and J genes are TRBV2 and TRBJ2-5; 7 positions agree with TRBD1. The CDR3 spans 13 residues. J gave up 5 bases and V 7 bases, and 7 bases lay outside the gene matches. Germline CDR1 and CDR2: SNHLY and FYNNEI.

This clone was counted many times. The rearrangement links TRBV2 to TRBJ2-5; 10 bases align to TRBD2. CDR1 is SNHLY, CDR2 FYNNEI, per germline. The junction had 9 bases not matched to a gene; V was cut back by 4 bases and J by 4 bases. This CDR3 spans 16 amino acids. CDR3 protein: CASSAGLAVGAETQYF. CDR3 nucleotides: TGTGCCAGCAGTGCCGGACTAGCGGTGGGAGCAGAGACCCAGTACTTC.

This clone was seen more than once but under ten times. The J gene is TRBJ1-3, the V gene TRBV7-8; TRBD1 is a possible D gene (5 bases). V was cut by 4 bases and J by 4 bases, with 11 bases left in between. The CDR3 is 14 amino acids. Germline V gives CDR1 SGHVS, CDR2 FQNEAQ. DNA for the CDR3: TGTGCCAGCAGCTCCCGGGGCGGCGGAAACACCATATATTTT. Translation: CASSSRGGGNTIYF.

Only a few counts were recorded for this clone. The chain has TRBV6-6 and TRBJ2-5; 8 nucleotides line up with TRBD1. The trim removed 6 bases at V and 13 bases at J, leaving 10 bases unmatched. Germline-derived CDR1 and CDR2 are MNHNY and SVGAGI (reference sequence). The CDR3 runs 12 residues. The CDR3 sequence is CASSQLRQGLYF. Here the CDR3 DNA reads TGTGCCAGCAGCCAACTCCGACAGGGGTTGTACTTC.

This clone was recorded a few times. The V and J genes are TRBV7-2 and TRBJ2-7, with 10 positions matching TRBD1. From germline, CDR1 is SGHTA and CDR2 FQGNSA. The CDR3 is 15 amino acids. Losses at the gene ends were 4 bases for V and 3 bases for J; bases not matched to a gene: 6. DNA for the CDR3: TGTGCCAGCAGCTCGACCCGGGACAGGGGCTACGAGCAGTACTTC. Its translation is CASSSTRDRGYEQYF.

This clone was picked up a small number of times. This same CDR3 is encoded by further DNA sequences in the sample. This rearrangement joins TRBV15 to TRBJ2-7, with a tentative D call TRBD1 (7 bases). Trimming took 0 bases from V and 5 from J, leaving 14 bases between them. Germline CDR1 LNHNV, CDR2 YYDKDF (reference sequence). The CDR3 has 15 residues. In nucleotides, the CDR3 is TGTGCCACCAGCAGAGATTCACAGGGGAGGCACGAGCAGTACTTC. Translation gives CATSRDSQGRHEQYF.

The table lists this clone with many counts. The chain recombines TRBV2 with TRBJ2-3, with 7 bases lining up with TRBD2. CDR3 length: 14 amino acids. Losses at the gene ends were 7 bases for V and 5 bases for J; bases not matched to a gene: 9. Germline CDR1 and CDR2: SNHLY and FYNNEI. The CDR3 region is CASTWGGEGDTQYF. CDR3 DNA sequence: TGTGCCAGCACGTGGGGGGGAGAGGGAGATACGCAGTATTTT.

The V gene is TRBV18, the J gene TRBJ2-3; weak D call: TRBD1 (6 bases). The germline gives CDR1 KGHSH, CDR2 LQKENI. Trimming pared 4 bases from V and 0 bases from J, leaving 20 bases between. The CDR3 is made up of 18 amino acids. The CDR3 region has the DNA TGTGCCAGCTCACGATCGCCCCTTGCCAGGGGTAGCACAGATACGCAGTATTTT. This translates into CASSRSPLARGSTDTQYF.

This clone was recorded a few times. This CDR3 reads CASSVGLEGSSYEQYF. Here the CDR3 DNA reads TGTGCCAGCAGCGTAGGGCTTGAGGGCAGCTCCTACGAGCAGTACTTC. The chain carries TRBV9 and TRBJ2-7; TRBD2 might be the D (5 bases). CDR3 length: 16 amino acids. V shed 0 bases and J shed 0 bases, with 13 bases lying between them. Germline V gene sequence: CDR1 SGDLS, CDR2 YYNGEE.